The next 17 T cell receptor beta chains were all read from a single sample in a study of low-dose radiotherapy and immunotherapy resistance in tumors. Described time point: after trial treatment. Noted treatment: LDRT plus nivolumab, ipilimumab, low-dose cyclophosphamide and aspirin (RACIN trial). First-strand cDNA used TRAV- and TRBV-specific primers, covering alpha and beta chains. It was with a constant-region primer and a V-primer adapter that TCRs were amplified over roughly 19 PCR cycles. TCRdb processed the reads anew with MiXCR; each CDR3 protein has one entry. The sample shows some 94,000 distinct CDR3 sequences, 20% of them seen only once. Sequenced here: PBMCs, sampled after low-dose radiotherapy plus immunotherapy. The receptors originated from a female donor with ovarian cancer.

Many counts were recorded for this clonotype. V gene TRBV4-1 combines with J gene TRBJ2-1; D is possibly TRBD1 or TRBD2 (5 bases each). This CDR3 region has 16 residues. Germline CDR1 and CDR2: MGHRA and YSYEKL. Trimming stripped 3 bases from V and 5 bases from J, with 17 bases between. Here the CDR3 reads CASSQPIRDRHNEQFF. The CDR3 bases are TGCGCCAGCAGCCAGCCCATCCGGGACCGCCACAATGAGCAGTTCTTC.

The chain recombines TRBV4-1 with TRBJ2-1; D is uncertain. The germline V gene encodes CDR1 MGHRA and CDR2 YSYEKL. This CDR3 contains 16 residues. CDR3 region: CARSQVNLVSYNEQFF. CDR3 nucleotide sequence: TGCGCGAGAAGCCAAGTGAATCTCGTTAGCTACAATGAGCAGTTCTTC.

This clonotype was observed many times. The chain recombines TRBV5-1 with TRBJ1-6, with D perhaps TRBD1 (5 bases). The CDR3 is 13 residues long. V lost 3 bases and J 6 bases, leaving 7 bases between the germline ends. Germline CDR1 and CDR2: SGHRS and YFSETQ. The CDR3 is CASSSGANSPLHF. As DNA, the CDR3 is TGCGCCAGCAGCTCCGGGGCTAATTCACCCCTCCACTTT.

The chain recombines TRBV30 with TRBJ1-3; D ambiguous. Deletions cut 1 base from V and 1 base from J, with 11 bases between. CDR3 size: 15 residues. Germline lookup yields CDR1 GTSNPN and CDR2 SVGIG (reference sequence). This CDR3 is CAWSALQKSGNTIYF. The DNA of the CDR3 is TGTGCCTGGAGTGCTCTGCAGAAGTCTGGAAACACCATATATTTT.

Only one count was recorded for this clonotype. This chain links TRBV19 with TRBJ1-2; tentative D call: TRBD1 (5 bases). Per germline, CDR1 LNHDA and CDR2 SQIVND (reference sequence). This CDR3 has 16 residues. Between the trimmed V and J ends, which lost 1 base and 4 bases, there was a span of 16 bases. This chain's CDR3 is CASSIGFADTFYGYTF. CDR3 DNA sequence: TGTGCCAGTAGTATAGGGTTCGCGGACACCTTCTATGGCTACACCTTC.

This clonotype was seen many times. This rearrangement joins TRBV28 to TRBJ1-6, with D possibly being TRBD1 (6 bases). This CDR3 contains 16 residues. CDR1 is MDHEN and CDR2 is SYDVKM in the germline V gene. The germline V and J ends were trimmed by 10 bases and 4 bases, with 20 bases remaining between them. CDR3 coding DNA: TGTGCCACCAGCGGGGGGGGCTCCCCTTATAATTCACCCCTCCACTTT. Its protein is CATSGGGSPYNSPLHF.

To note about this clonotype: Since a far larger clone is one base different, this is likely a read error. V gene TRBV13 combines with J gene TRBJ2-2; 9 nucleotides match TRBD2. This CDR3 region has 13 residues. The V gene's germline CDR1 is PRHDT and CDR2 FYEKMQ (reference sequence). The CDR3 sequence is CDSRSGRSGELFF. The CDR3 DNA reads as TGTGACAGCAGGAGCGGGAGGTCCGGGGAGCTGTTTTTT.

Notes on this clonotype: This may come from a read error, since a much larger clone is one base off. This rearrangement joins TRBV24-1 to TRBJ2-2; 7 bases line up with TRBD1. V trimming: 4 bases; J trimming: 11 bases; junction bases outside the gene matches: 9. Germline CDR1 KGHDR, CDR2 SFDVKD. The CDR3 runs to 14 residues. The CDR3 DNA reads as TGTGCCACCAGTGACTCCTGGACAGGCAGAGAGCTGTTTTTT. It yields the protein CATSDSWTGRELFF.

This clonotype was recorded many times. The chain combines TRBV6-6 with TRBJ2-3; a possible D gene is TRBD2 (6 bases). The germline CDR1 and CDR2 sequences are MNHNY and SVGAGI (reference sequence). CDR3 length equals 16 residues. Trimming took off 8 bases at V and 0 bases at J, with 18 bases between the two ends. CDR3 loop: CASLTGRGTSTDTQYF. The CDR3 DNA follows: TGTGCCAGCCTAACCGGACGAGGGACTAGCACAGATACGCAGTATTTT.

Ten or more counts support this clonotype. The chain uses TRBV9 and TRBJ1-2; 7 nucleotides match TRBD1. Germline CDR1 reads SGDLS; CDR2 reads YYNGEE. The CDR3 consists of 13 residues. J lost 7 bases, V lost 4 bases, and 7 bases had no gene match. The CDR3 loop reads CASSRDSKGGYTF. The CDR3 DNA sequence: TGTGCCAGCAGCAGGGACAGTAAGGGTGGCTACACCTTC.

This clonotype was observed a few times. The chain joins TRBV6-5 to TRBJ2-2; D not certain. Per germline, CDR1 MNHEY and CDR2 SVGAGI. The CDR3 is 12 residues long. Trimming removed 2 bases at V and 6 bases at J, with 4 bases between. DNA of the CDR3: TGTGCCAGCAGTTACGGGGCCGGGGAGCTGTTTTTT. The encoded protein is CASSYGAGELFF.

This clonotype was detected ten times or more. The gene calls are TRBV19 and TRBJ2-2; D not certain. The germline V gene has CDR1 LNHDA and CDR2 SQIVND (reference sequence). The CDR3 has 15 residues. The germline V and J ends were trimmed by 9 bases and 0 bases, with 14 bases remaining between them. CDR3 sequence (DNA): TGTGCCAGCGAGGACGGGCAAACGAACACCGGGGAGCTGTTTTTT. Translated, it gives CASEDGQTNTGELFF.

Many counts were recorded for this clonotype. V is TRBV29-1 and J is TRBJ2-1; D may be TRBD2 (7 bases). V lost 4 bases and J 7 bases, leaving 20 bases between the germline ends. The CDR3 runs 15 residues. Germline CDR1 is SQVTM and CDR2 is ANQGSEA. CDR3 sequence reads: CSVAVGGRERNEQFF. The CDR3 DNA sequence: TGCAGCGTTGCCGTCGGGGGGCGGGAGAGGAATGAGCAGTTCTTC.

This clonotype was seen once. The chain combines TRBV7-9 with TRBJ2-7; the match to TRBD1 covers 7 bases. Germline CDR1 is SEHNR and CDR2 is FQNEAQ (reference sequence). There are 15 residues in the CDR3. V was clipped by 2 bases and J by 3 bases; unmatched bases: 7. The CDR3 coding sequence is TGTGCCAGCAGCTTAACCCGGGACAGCCTCTACGAGCAGTACTTC. It codes for CASSLTRDSLYEQYF.

This clonotype has at least ten counts. This chain links TRBV6-2 or TRBV6-3 with TRBJ2-3; possibly TRBD1 for D (6 bases). Germline V gene sequence: CDR1 MNHEY, CDR2 SVGEGT. Trimming took off 6 bases at V and 0 bases at J, with 10 bases between the two ends. The CDR3 spans 14 residues. Here the CDR3 reads CASRRTASTDTQYF. CDR3 nucleotide sequence: TGTGCCAGCAGGCGGACAGCTAGCACAGATACGCAGTATTTT.

This clonotype was detected ten times or more. The chain couples TRBV24-1 to TRBJ1-1; tentative D call: TRBD1 (5 bases). V was cut by 3 bases and J by 6 bases, with 16 bases left in between. The CDR3 is 15 residues long. Germline-derived CDR1 and CDR2 are KGHDR and SFDVKD. As DNA, the CDR3 is TGTGCCACCAGTGATGGGACGGTCGGCCGACCTGAAGCTTTCTTT. Its translation is CATSDGTVGRPEAFF.

This clonotype has a count of ten or more. The J gene is TRBJ2-1, the V gene TRBV14; D is unresolved. The V end was cut by 4 bases, the J end by 6 bases, with 10 bases between. The CDR3 totals 13 residues. The germline V gene encodes CDR1 SGHDN and CDR2 FVKESK. The CDR3 is CASSRDSFNEQFF. Here the CDR3 DNA reads TGTGCCAGCAGCCGAGATAGCTTCAATGAGCAGTTCTTC.